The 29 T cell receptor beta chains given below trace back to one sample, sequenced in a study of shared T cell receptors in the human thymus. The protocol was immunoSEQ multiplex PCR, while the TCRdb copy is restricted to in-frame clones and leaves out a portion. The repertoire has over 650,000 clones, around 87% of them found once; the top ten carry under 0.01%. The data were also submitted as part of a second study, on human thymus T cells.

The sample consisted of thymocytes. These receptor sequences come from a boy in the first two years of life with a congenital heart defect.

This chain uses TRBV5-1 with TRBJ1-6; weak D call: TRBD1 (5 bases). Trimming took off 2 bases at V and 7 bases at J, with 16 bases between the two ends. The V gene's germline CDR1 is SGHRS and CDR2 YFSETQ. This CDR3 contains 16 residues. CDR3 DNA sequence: TGCGCCAGCAGCTTACGGGGGACTATGCTGAATTCACCCCTCCACTTT. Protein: CASSLRGTMLNSPLHF.

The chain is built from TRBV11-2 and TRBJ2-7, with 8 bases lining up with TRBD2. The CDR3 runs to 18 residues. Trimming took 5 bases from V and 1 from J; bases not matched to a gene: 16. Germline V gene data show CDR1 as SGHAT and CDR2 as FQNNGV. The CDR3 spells CASSPLGREVERSYEQYF. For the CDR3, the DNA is TGTGCCAGCAGCCCACTGGGGCGGGAGGTCGAGAGATCCTACGAGCAGTACTTC. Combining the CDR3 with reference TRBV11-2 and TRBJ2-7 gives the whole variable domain EAGVAQSPRYKIIEKRQSVAFWCNPISGHATLYWYQQILGQGPKLLIQFQNNGVVDDSQLPKDRFSAERLKGVDSTLKIQPAKLEDSAVYLCASSPLGREVERSYEQYFGPGTRLTVT.

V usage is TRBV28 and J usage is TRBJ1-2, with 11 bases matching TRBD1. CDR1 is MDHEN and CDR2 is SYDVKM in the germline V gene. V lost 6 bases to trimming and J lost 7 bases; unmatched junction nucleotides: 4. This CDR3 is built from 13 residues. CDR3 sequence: CASSWTGGSGYTF. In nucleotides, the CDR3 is TGTGCCAGCAGCTGGACAGGGGGCTCTGGCTACACCTTC.

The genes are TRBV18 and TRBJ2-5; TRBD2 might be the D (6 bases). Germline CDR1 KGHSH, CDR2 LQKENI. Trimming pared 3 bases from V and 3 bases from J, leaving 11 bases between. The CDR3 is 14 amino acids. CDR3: CASSPWLAKETQYF. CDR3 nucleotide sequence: TGTGCCAGCTCACCTTGGCTAGCGAAAGAGACCCAGTACTTC.

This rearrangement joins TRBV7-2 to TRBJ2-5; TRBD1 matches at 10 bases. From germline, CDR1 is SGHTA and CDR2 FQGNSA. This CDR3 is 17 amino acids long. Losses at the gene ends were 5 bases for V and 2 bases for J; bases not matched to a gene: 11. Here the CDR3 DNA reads TGTGCCAGCAGCAACAGACAGGGGGCGCGTGGGCAAGAGACCCAGTACTTC. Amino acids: CASSNRQGARGQETQYF.

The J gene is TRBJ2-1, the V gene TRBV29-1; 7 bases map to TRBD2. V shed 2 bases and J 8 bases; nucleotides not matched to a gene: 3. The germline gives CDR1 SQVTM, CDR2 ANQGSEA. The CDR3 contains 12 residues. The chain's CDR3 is CSVEHRGDEQFF. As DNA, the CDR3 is TGCAGCGTTGAACATCGGGGGGATGAGCAGTTCTTC.

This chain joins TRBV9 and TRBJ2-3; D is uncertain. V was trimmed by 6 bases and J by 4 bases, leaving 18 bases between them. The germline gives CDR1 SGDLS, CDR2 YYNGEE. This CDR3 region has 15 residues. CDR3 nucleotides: TGTGCCAGCAATGTTGGTCAGCGTTTGGCAGATACGCAGTATTTT. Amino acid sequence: CASNVGQRLADTQYF.

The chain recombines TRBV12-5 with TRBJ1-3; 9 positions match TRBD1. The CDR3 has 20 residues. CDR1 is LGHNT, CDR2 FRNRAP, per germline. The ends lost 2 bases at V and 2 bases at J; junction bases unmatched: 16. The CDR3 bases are TGTGCTAGTGGTTTGTTTAACGGGACAGGGAGGCCCCTGCCTGGAAACACCATATATTTT. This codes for CASGLFNGTGRPLPGNTIYF.

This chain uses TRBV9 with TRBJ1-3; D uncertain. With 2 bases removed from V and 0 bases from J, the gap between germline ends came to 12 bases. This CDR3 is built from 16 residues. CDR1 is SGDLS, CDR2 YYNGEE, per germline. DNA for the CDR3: TGTGCCAGCAGCGTCAAACAGAAGAGCTCTGGAAACACCATATATTTT. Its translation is CASSVKQKSSGNTIYF.

CDR3 DNA: TGTGCCAGCAGTTTACGAGCGGACCGTAGGCCAATTAATCAGCCCCAGCATTTT. It is translated as CASSLRADRRPINQPQHF. The J gene is TRBJ1-5, the V gene TRBV27; no firm D call. Germline CDR1 and CDR2: MNHEY and SMNVEV (reference sequence). The CDR3 extends over 18 amino acids. V lost 2 bases and J 4 bases, leaving 21 bases between the germline ends.

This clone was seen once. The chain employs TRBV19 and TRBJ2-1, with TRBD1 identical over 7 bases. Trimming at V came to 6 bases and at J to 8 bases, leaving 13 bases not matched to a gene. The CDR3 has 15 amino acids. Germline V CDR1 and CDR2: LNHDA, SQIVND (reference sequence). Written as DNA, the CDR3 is TGTGCCAGTAGCCGACGACAGGGCAAAGATGATGAGCAGTTCTTC. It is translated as CASSRRQGKDDEQFF.

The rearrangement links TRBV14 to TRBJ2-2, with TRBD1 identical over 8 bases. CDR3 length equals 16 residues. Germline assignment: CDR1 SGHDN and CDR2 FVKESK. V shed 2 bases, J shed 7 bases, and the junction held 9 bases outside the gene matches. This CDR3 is CASSQRTGTGGGELFF. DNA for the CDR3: TGTGCCAGCAGCCAACGGACAGGGACCGGGGGCGGGGAGCTGTTTTTT. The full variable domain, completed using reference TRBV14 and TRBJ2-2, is EAGVTQFPSHSVIEKGQTVTLRCDPISGHDNLYWYRRVMGKEIKFLLHFVKESKQDESGMPNNRFLAERTGGTYSTLKVQPAELEDSGVYFCASSQRTGTGGGELFFGEGSRLTVL.

CDR3 DNA sequence: TGTGCCAGCAGCAAACAGGGCAGGCAGTACTTC. It translates to CASSKQGRQYF. V and J are TRBV21-1 and TRBJ2-7; TRBD1, the table's D call, lacks a check against the DNA. TRBV21-1 is deemed a pseudogene. The CDR3 is 11 amino acids.

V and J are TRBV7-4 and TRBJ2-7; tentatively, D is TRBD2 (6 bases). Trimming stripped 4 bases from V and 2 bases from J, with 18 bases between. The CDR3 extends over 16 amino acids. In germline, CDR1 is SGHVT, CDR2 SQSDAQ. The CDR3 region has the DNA TGTGCCAGCAGCTCAAGGACCGGGACTGACCCCTACGAGCAGTACTTC. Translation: CASSSRTGTDPYEQYF.

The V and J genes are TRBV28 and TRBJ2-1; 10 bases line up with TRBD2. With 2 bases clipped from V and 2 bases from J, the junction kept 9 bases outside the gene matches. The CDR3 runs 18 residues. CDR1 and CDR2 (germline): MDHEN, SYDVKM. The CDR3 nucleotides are TGTGCCAGCAGTTTAGCCCCCCTAGCGGGAGCCCCCTACAATGAGCAGTTCTTC. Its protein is CASSLAPLAGAPYNEQFF.

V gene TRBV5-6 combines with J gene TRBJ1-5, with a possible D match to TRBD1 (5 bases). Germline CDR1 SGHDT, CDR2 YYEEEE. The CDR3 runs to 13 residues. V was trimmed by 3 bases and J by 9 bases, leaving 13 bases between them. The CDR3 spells CASSSRGIGPQHF. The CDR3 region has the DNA TGTGCCAGCAGCTCCCGGGGGATAGGGCCCCAGCATTTT.

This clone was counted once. The CDR3, as DNA: TGTGCCAGCAGCGTAAATATGGAGGGGGCTTCTGGAAACACCATATATTTT. Its translation is CASSVNMEGASGNTIYF. This chain connects TRBV7-6 to TRBJ1-3; 7 bases agree with TRBD1. The germline gives CDR1 SGHVS, CDR2 FNYEAQ. The CDR3 contains 17 residues. The junction had 11 bases not matched to a gene; V was cut back by 5 bases and J by 1 base.

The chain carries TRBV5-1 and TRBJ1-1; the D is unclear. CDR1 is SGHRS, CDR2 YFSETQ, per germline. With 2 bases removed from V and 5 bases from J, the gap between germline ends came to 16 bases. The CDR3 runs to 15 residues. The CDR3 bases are TGCGCCAGCAGCTTTTACGGAGGGAAAGAGACTGAAGCTTTCTTT. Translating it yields CASSFYGGKETEAFF. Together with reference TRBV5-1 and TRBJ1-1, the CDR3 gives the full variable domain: KAGVTQTPRYLIKTRGQQVTLSCSPISGHRSVSWYQQTPGQGLQFLFEYFSETQRNKGNFPGRFSGRQFSNSRSEMNVSTLELGDSALYLCASSFYGGKETEAFFGQGTRLTVV.

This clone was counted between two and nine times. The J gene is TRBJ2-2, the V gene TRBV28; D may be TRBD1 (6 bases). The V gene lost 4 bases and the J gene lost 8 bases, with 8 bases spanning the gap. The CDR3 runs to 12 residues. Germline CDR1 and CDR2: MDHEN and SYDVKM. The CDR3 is CASSSQGGELFF. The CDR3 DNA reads TGTGCCAGCAGTTCACAGGGTGGGGAGCTGTTTTTT.

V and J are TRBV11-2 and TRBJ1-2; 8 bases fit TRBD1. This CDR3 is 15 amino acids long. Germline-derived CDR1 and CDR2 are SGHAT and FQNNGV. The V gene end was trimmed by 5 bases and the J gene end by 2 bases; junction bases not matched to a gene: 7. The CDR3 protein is CASSPGQGSNYGYTF. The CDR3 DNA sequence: TGTGCCAGCAGCCCAGGACAGGGCAGCAACTATGGCTACACCTTC.

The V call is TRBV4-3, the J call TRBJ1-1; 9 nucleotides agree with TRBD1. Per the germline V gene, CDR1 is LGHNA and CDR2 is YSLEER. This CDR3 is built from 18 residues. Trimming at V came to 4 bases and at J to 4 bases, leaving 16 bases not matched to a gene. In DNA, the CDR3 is TGCGCCAGCAGCCCCCAATCCCGCGGTCAGACAGGGGGCACTGAAGCTTTCTTT. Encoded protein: CASSPQSRGQTGGTEAFF.

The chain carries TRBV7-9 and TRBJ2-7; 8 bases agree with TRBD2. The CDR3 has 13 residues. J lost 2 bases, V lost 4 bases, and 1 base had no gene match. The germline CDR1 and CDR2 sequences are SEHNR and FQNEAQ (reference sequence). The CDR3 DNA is TGTGCCAGCAGCTGGGGACTAGCCTACGAGCAGTACTTC. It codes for CASSWGLAYEQYF.

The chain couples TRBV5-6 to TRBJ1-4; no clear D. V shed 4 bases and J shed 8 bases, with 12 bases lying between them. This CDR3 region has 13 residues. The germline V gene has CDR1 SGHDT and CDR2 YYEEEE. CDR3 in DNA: TGTGCCAGCAGCGTAAGGGAGGAAGAAAAACTGTTTTTT. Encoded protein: CASSVREEEKLFF.

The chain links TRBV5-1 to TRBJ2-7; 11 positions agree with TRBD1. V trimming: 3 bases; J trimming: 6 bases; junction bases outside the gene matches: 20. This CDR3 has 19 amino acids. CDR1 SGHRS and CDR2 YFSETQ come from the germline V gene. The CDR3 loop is CASSSSYSGQGGSKSEQYF. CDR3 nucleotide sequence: TGCGCCAGCAGCTCGTCTTACTCGGGACAGGGGGGATCCAAAAGCGAGCAGTACTTC.

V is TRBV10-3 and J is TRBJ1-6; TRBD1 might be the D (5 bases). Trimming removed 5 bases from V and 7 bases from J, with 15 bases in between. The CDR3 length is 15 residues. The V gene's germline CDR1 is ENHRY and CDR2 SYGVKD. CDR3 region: CAISISGYPNSPLHF. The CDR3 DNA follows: TGTGCCATCAGTATATCAGGGTATCCGAATTCACCCCTCCACTTT.

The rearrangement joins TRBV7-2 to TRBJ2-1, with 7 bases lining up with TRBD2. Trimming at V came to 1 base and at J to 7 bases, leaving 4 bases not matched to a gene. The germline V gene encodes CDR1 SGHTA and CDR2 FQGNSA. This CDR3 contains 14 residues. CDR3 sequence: CASSLEDSGNEQFF. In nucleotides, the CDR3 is TGTGCCAGCAGCTTAGAGGATAGCGGGAATGAGCAGTTCTTC.

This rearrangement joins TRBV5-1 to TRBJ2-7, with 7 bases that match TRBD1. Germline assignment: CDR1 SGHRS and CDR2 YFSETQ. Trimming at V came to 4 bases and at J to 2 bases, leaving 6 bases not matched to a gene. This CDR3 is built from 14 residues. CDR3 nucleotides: TGCGCCAGCAGCGACCGACAGGGTACCTACGAGCAGTACTTC. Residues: CASSDRQGTYEQYF.

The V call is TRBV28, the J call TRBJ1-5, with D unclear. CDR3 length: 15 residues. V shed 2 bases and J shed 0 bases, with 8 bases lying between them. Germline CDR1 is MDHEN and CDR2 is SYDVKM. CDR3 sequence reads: CASSLAESSNQPQHF. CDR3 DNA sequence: TGTGCCAGCAGTTTAGCAGAATCTAGCAATCAGCCCCAGCATTTT.

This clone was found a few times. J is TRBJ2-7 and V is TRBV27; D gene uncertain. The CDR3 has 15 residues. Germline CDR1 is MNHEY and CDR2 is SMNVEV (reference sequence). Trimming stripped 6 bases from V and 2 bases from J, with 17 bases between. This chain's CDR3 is CASRSIVVSPYEQYF. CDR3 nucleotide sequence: TGTGCCAGCAGGAGTATAGTGGTAAGCCCCTACGAGCAGTACTTC.